A single T cell receptor beta chain is shown here with its context. The data originate from a study of blood T cell repertoires in COVID-19. Followed over time, Seattle patients had been enrolled while infection was active. TCRdb's table, derived via immunoSEQ multiplex PCR, lists solely in-frame clones and lacks some. The data hold some 270,000 clones, with about 82% observed a single time. Per germline, CDR1 DFQATT and CDR2 SNEGSKA (reference sequence). This CDR3 is 11 amino acids long. V dropped 2 bases and J dropped 7 bases, with 6 bases sitting between them. J is TRBJ2-1 and V is TRBV20-1; no definite D call. The sample taken for sequencing was peripheral blood. The sequence was collected from a woman aged 80 or older with COVID-19, enrolled during active disease. The CDR3 DNA reads TGCAGTGCTAGATACCGGAATGAGCAGTTCTTC. Translating it yields CSARYRNEQFF.